This T cell receptor (beta chain) was sequenced for a study of T cells in Graves' hyperthyroidism and ophthalmopathy. Turning to this clonotype: The antigen is not known.

This CDR3 comprises 14 residues. There were TCR beta CDR3 regions amplified from RNA transcripts. Using the HTBI primer set, a first-round RT-PCR was run on the TCR CDR3. TCRdb re-called the multiplex PCR reads through MiXCR, storing one row per CDR3 protein. This repertoire shows a few hundred thousand distinct CDR3 sequences, 35% to 55% found once; its top ten account for around 7.7%. Uncontrolled infections, other autoimmune diseases, pregnancy or lactation led to exclusion of patients. Diagnoses were made from clinical symptoms, serum measures (thyroxine and TRAb), thyroid ultrasound and orbital computed tomography. Whole-study findings and limits: Most thyroid clonotypes expanded above 0.001 appeared in blood too. The model foresaw ophthalmopathy a median about 6.1 months prior to onset.

Sequencing used peripheral blood or thyroid tissue (not recorded which). This rearrangement joins TRBV12-3 or TRBV12-4 to TRBJ1-2; 7 bases match TRBD1. This clonotype was sampled from a woman aged 18-29 years with Graves' hyperthyroidism. Here the CDR3 DNA reads TGTGCTAGTGGTTTAGATAGGGGGCGCTATGGCTACACCTTC. Protein product: CASGLDRGRYGYTF.